These T cell receptor beta chains were read from a single sample in a study of CD8 T cells in ankylosing spondylitis. Each CDR3 protein gets one entry after TCRdb re-called the 5' RACE reads with MiXCR. This sample has under 950,000 distinct CDR3 sequences; around 17% occur once, and the top ten carry about a fifth. The sample consisted of blood, either unsorted or a sorted T cell fraction (not recorded which). These TCRs come from a male donor with ankylosing spondylitis. CDR3s include the opening cysteine and the closing phenylalanine or tryptophan. The D gene is left open where the match is weak. Clone sizes are given selectively: once, few, many, or a class where the clone is expanded.

clone_size: few; d_call: TRBD1; v_call: TRBV12-3/TRBV12-4; j_call: TRBJ2-7; cdr3_nt: TGTGCCAGCACCCCCGGGACAGGGGCCCACGAGCAGTACTTC; cdr3_aa: CASTPGTGAHEQYF
clone_size: few; d_call: .; v_call: TRBV4-1; j_call: TRBJ1-4; cdr3_nt: TGCGCCAGCAGCCAAGGGGGTACTAATGAAAAACTGTTTTTT; cdr3_aa: CASSQGGTNEKLFF
clone_size: .; d_call: TRBD2; v_call: TRBV20-1; j_call: TRBJ2-3; cdr3_nt: TGCAGTGCCCAAGCGGGACTAGCGGGAGGGCCTTGGACAGATACGCAGTATTTT; cdr3_aa: CSAQAGLAGGPWTDTQYF
clone_size: few; d_call: .; v_call: TRBV7-9; j_call: TRBJ2-1; cdr3_nt: TGTGCCAGCAGCTTAATCCCAGGGAAGAATGAGCAGTTCTTC; cdr3_aa: CASSLIPGKNEQFF
clone_size: .; d_call: TRBD1; v_call: TRBV20-1; j_call: TRBJ1-1; cdr3_nt: TGCAGTTATCACAGGGGGCCTGAAGCTTTCTTT; cdr3_aa: CSYHRGPEAFF
clone_size: .; d_call: TRBD1; v_call: TRBV4-1; j_call: TRBJ1-2; cdr3_nt: TGCGCCAGCAGCACCGGGACAGGCATCTATGGCTACACCTTC; cdr3_aa: CASSTGTGIYGYTF
clone_size: .; d_call: .; v_call: TRBV12-3/TRBV12-4; j_call: TRBJ2-3; cdr3_nt: TGTGCCAGCAGTTCCGAGACCCCGGTGGATCCTCATACGCAGTATTTT; cdr3_aa: CASSSETPVDPHTQYF
clone_size: few; d_call: TRBD1; v_call: TRBV4-3; j_call: TRBJ1-3; cdr3_nt: TGCGCCAGCAGCCAAGACTTTACCGGGACAGGTTACGGAAACACCATATATTTT; cdr3_aa: CASSQDFTGTGYGNTIYF
clone_size: many; d_call: .; v_call: TRBV7-2; j_call: TRBJ1-1; cdr3_nt: TGTGCCAGCAGGCTAAGGGACGGGGACACTGAAGCTTTCTTT; cdr3_aa: CASRLRDGDTEAFF
clone_size: few; d_call: TRBD1; v_call: TRBV29-1; j_call: TRBJ2-1; cdr3_nt: TGCAGCGGCATAGATCCGGGACAGGGTTACAATGAGCAGTTCTTC; cdr3_aa: CSGIDPGQGYNEQFF
clone_size: once; d_call: .; v_call: TRBV2; j_call: TRBJ2-1; cdr3_nt: TGTGCCAGCACCCAACCGGACGACGCCGCCCACAATGAGCAGTTCTTC; cdr3_aa: CASTQPDDAAHNEQFF
clone_size: .; d_call: .; v_call: TRBV27; j_call: TRBJ2-2; cdr3_nt: TGTGCCTCCCAAGAGTGGAACACCGGGGAGCTGTTTTTT; cdr3_aa: CASQEWNTGELFF
clone_size: .; d_call: .; v_call: TRBV5-1; j_call: TRBJ2-7; cdr3_nt: TGCGCCAGCAGCTTCGGAGTTAGCGGCTCATACTACGAGCAGTACTTC; cdr3_aa: CASSFGVSGSYYEQYF
clone_size: few; d_call: .; v_call: TRBV28; j_call: TRBJ1-6; cdr3_nt: TGTGCCAGCAGCAGAGCGAGCGGGGTTAATTCACCCCTCCACTTT; cdr3_aa: CASSRASGVNSPLHF
clone_size: .; d_call: .; v_call: TRBV20-1; j_call: TRBJ1-1; cdr3_nt: TGCAGTGCTAGAGAGAGGGGGAACACTGAAGCTTTCTTT; cdr3_aa: CSARERGNTEAFF
clone_size: few; d_call: TRBD2; v_call: TRBV6-2/TRBV6-3; j_call: TRBJ2-7; cdr3_nt: TGTGCCAGCAGCCAAGCCGGGACTAGAGGTCACGAGCAGTACTTC; cdr3_aa: CASSQAGTRGHEQYF
clone_size: .; d_call: .; v_call: TRBV20-1; j_call: TRBJ1-3; cdr3_nt: TGCAGTGCTAGAGTAAAACCCCTGAGCTCTGGAAACACCATATATTTT; cdr3_aa: CSARVKPLSSGNTIYF
clone_size: .; d_call: .; v_call: TRBV7-6; j_call: TRBJ1-2; cdr3_nt: TGTGCCACCGGCGGAGGCTATGGCTACACCTTC; cdr3_aa: CATGGGYGYTF
clone_size: few; d_call: .; v_call: TRBV9; j_call: TRBJ2-5; cdr3_nt: TGTGCCAGCAGCGTAGCTGGGACGGACATGGAGACCCAGTACTTC; cdr3_aa: CASSVAGTDMETQYF
clone_size: .; d_call: TRBD1; v_call: TRBV28; j_call: TRBJ2-7; cdr3_nt: TGTGCCAGCAGTTCCCCGGGACAGGGAATCAACGAGCAGTACTTC; cdr3_aa: CASSSPGQGINEQYF
clone_size: few; d_call: TRBD1; v_call: TRBV7-2; j_call: TRBJ2-7; cdr3_nt: TGTGCCAGCAGCTTAGCTGTAGGGACAGGGAATTCCTACGAGCAGTACTTC; cdr3_aa: CASSLAVGTGNSYEQYF
clone_size: .; d_call: TRBD1; v_call: TRBV20-1; j_call: TRBJ1-4; cdr3_nt: TGCAGTGCTAGAGATTTGGGCAGGGGGAGTTTGGGGGAAAAACTGTTTTTT; cdr3_aa: CSARDLGRGSLGEKLFF